This passage covers 25 T cell receptor beta chains from one sample sequenced in a study of cytotoxic CD8 clonotypes in ibrutinib-treated CLL. Sequencing was performed with immunoSEQ multiplex PCR; in TCRdb, only in-frame clones are kept and a portion is missing. Here the sample spans 45,000 to 70,000 clones, 55% to 70% being singletons. The sample was PBMCs, taken after 24 months of ibrutinib treatment. The receptors were sampled from a human donor with chronic lymphocytic leukemia.

This clone occurred a few times. The V call is TRBV10-2, the J call TRBJ1-3, with D uncertain. Germline V lookup: CDR1 WSHSY, CDR2 SAAADI. V lost 2 bases and J 5 bases, leaving 4 bases between the germline ends. This CDR3 comprises 12 residues. Written as DNA, the CDR3 is TGCGCCAGCAGTGAGCGACGAAACACCATATATTTT. It specifies CASSERRNTIYF.

The rearrangement joins TRBV18 to TRBJ1-5, with D hard to call. Trimming pared 0 bases from V and 7 bases from J, leaving 4 bases between. Germline loops: CDR1 KGHSH, CDR2 LQKENI. The CDR3 consists of 12 residues. The CDR3 region is CASSPPEQPQHF. The CDR3 DNA is TGTGCCAGCTCACCACCGGAACAGCCCCAGCATTTT.

This CDR3 is CASIPGQGLSTEAFF. CDR3 coding DNA: TGTGCCAGTATACCGGGACAGGGACTCAGCACTGAAGCTTTCTTT. The chain uses TRBV19 and TRBJ1-1; TRBD1 matches at 9 bases. J lost 4 bases, V lost 7 bases, and 10 bases had no gene match. Germline CDR1 LNHDA, CDR2 SQIVND (reference sequence). The CDR3 has 15 residues.

The CDR3 DNA reads TGCGCCAGCAGCTTTAAGACCCGATACCCGGGACAGGGCTCCTACGAGCAGTACTTC. It codes for CASSFKTRYPGQGSYEQYF. The chain links TRBV5-1 to TRBJ2-7, with 9 bases that match TRBD1. Germline V gives CDR1 SGHRS, CDR2 YFSETQ. Germline trimming cut 2 bases from V and 0 bases from J; bases unmatched to any gene: 15. The CDR3 loop spans 19 amino acids.

In its sample, this clone was seen many times. The chain is built from TRBV7-9 and TRBJ1-1, with D tentatively TRBD1 (6 bases). The germline V gene has CDR1 SEHNR and CDR2 FQNEAQ (reference sequence). The CDR3 totals 13 residues. The V gene lost 4 bases and the J gene lost 10 bases, with 16 bases spanning the gap. DNA of the CDR3: TGTGCCAGCAGCTCCTTTGGAAGGGGGGGAGCTTTCTTT. Protein: CASSSFGRGGAFF.

The chain uses TRBV9 and TRBJ2-7; D ambiguous. Germline loops: CDR1 SGDLS, CDR2 YYNGEE. The length of the CDR3 is 15 residues. With 2 bases removed from V and 3 bases from J, the gap between germline ends came to 15 bases. For the CDR3, the DNA is TGTGCCAGCAGCGTCACGGACGGCTCCCGCTACGAGCAGTACTTC. It codes for CASSVTDGSRYEQYF.

This clone has just one count. This chain joins TRBV7-2 and TRBJ2-2, with TRBD2 identical over 7 bases. The CDR3 is 14 residues long. CDR1 and CDR2 (germline): SGHTA, FQGNSA. Unmatched junction bases numbered 4, after V lost 5 bases and J lost 4 bases. CDR3 nucleotide sequence: TGTGCCAGCAGCCAGAGGGAGGGCACCGGGGAGCTGTTTTTT. The encoded protein is CASSQREGTGELFF. The complete variable domain, with remaining parts taken from reference TRBV7-2 and TRBJ2-2, reads GAGVSQSPSNKVTEKGKDVELRCDPISGHTALYWYRQSLGQGLEFLIYFQGNSAPDKSGLPSDRFSAERTGGSVSTLTIQRTQQEDSAVYLCASSQREGTGELFFGEGSRLTVL.

V is TRBV7-9 and J is TRBJ2-3, with D hard to call. This CDR3 region has 16 residues. Germline CDR1 and CDR2: SEHNR and FQNEAQ (reference sequence). Trimming took 1 base from V and 0 from J, leaving 11 bases between them. CDR3 loop: CASSLGRTPSTDTQYF. The CDR3 DNA reads as TGTGCCAGCAGCTTAGGACGTACACCTAGCACAGATACGCAGTATTTT.

This clone was counted between two and nine times. V and J are TRBV11-2 and TRBJ1-2; D is undetermined. Germline values: CDR1 SGHAT, CDR2 FQNNGV. The CDR3 has 13 amino acids. V shed 0 bases and J shed 10 bases, with 12 bases lying between them. The CDR3 region has the DNA TGTGCCAGCAGCTTAGATTTGCGCTTTGCCTACACCTTC. Its translation is CASSLDLRFAYTF. Using reference TRBV11-2 and TRBJ1-2 for the parts outside the CDR3, the full variable domain is EAGVAQSPRYKIIEKRQSVAFWCNPISGHATLYWYQQILGQGPKLLIQFQNNGVVDDSQLPKDRFSAERLKGVDSTLKIQPAKLEDSAVYLCASSLDLRFAYTFGSGTRLTVV.

The chain couples TRBV11-2 to TRBJ2-3, with TRBD2 matching 8 bases. This CDR3 contains 13 residues. Trimming removed 6 bases from V and 6 bases from J; junction bases left unmatched: 5. In germline, CDR1 is SGHAT, CDR2 FQNNGV. CDR3 amino acids: CASRAGGYDTQYF. DNA of the CDR3: TGTGCCAGCAGGGCGGGGGGTTACGATACGCAGTATTTT.

This chain uses TRBV9 with TRBJ2-7, with 10 bases that match TRBD2. CDR3 length: 14 amino acids. Germline values: CDR1 SGDLS, CDR2 YYNGEE. Losses at the gene ends were 4 bases for V and 7 bases for J; bases not matched to a gene: 8. As DNA, the CDR3 is TGTGCCAGCAGCCCTAGCGGGAGCACTGGGGAGCAGTACTTC. Translating gives CASSPSGSTGEQYF.

The rearrangement joins TRBV10-3 to TRBJ2-5; D is perhaps TRBD1 or TRBD2 (8 bases each). Germline CDR1 reads ENHRY; CDR2 reads SYGVKD. Trimming shortened V by 4 bases and J by 2 bases, and 20 bases separated the two germline ends. The CDR3 length is 17 residues. CDR3 nucleotides: TGTGCCATCAGTGGGACAGGGATCGGGGGGGGACAAGAGACCCAGTACTTC. Its translation is CAISGTGIGGGQETQYF.

The chain is built from TRBV9 and TRBJ1-6, with D tentatively TRBD1 (6 bases). Trimming took 4 bases from V and 10 from J, leaving 18 bases between them. The CDR3 has 15 amino acids. From germline, CDR1 is SGDLS and CDR2 YYNGEE. CDR3 DNA: TGTGCCAGCAGCCCCGGGGGGCAAACCTTCTCACCCCTCCACTTT. Protein: CASSPGGQTFSPLHF.

This chain uses TRBV30 with TRBJ2-5; D gene uncertain. From germline, CDR1 is GTSNPN and CDR2 SVGIG (reference sequence). The CDR3 runs to 12 residues. The germline V and J ends were trimmed by 0 bases and 5 bases, with 7 bases remaining between them. CDR3 sequence reads: CAWSVGSETQYF. The CDR3 DNA reads TGTGCCTGGAGTGTGGGGTCCGAGACCCAGTACTTC.

The rearrangement joins TRBV7-9 to TRBJ1-2; D uncertain. Germline V CDR1 and CDR2: SEHNR, FQNEAQ (reference sequence). V lost 1 base and J lost 8, with 14 bases in between. The CDR3 consists of 14 residues. In DNA form, the CDR3 reads TGTGCCAGCAGCTTAGGAGTTAAGAGTGGGGGCTACACCTTC. This translates into CASSLGVKSGGYTF.

V and J are TRBV5-4 and TRBJ2-7; 7 bases are a match to TRBD2. CDR3 length: 13 amino acids. CDR1 is SGHNT and CDR2 is YYREEE in the germline V gene (reference sequence). V trimming: 9 bases; J trimming: 0 bases; junction bases outside the gene matches: 6. CDR3 in amino acids: CATAGDPSYEQYV. The CDR3, as DNA: TGTGCCACCGCGGGGGACCCCTCCTACGAGCAGTACGTC.

This rearrangement joins TRBV27 to TRBJ2-5, with D uncertain. Germline assignment: CDR1 MNHEY and CDR2 SMNVEV (reference sequence). V lost 1 base and J 2 bases, leaving 5 bases between the germline ends. The CDR3 is 13 residues long. The CDR3 region is CASSLLQQETQYF. DNA of the CDR3: TGTGCCAGCAGTTTATTACAGCAAGAGACCCAGTACTTC.

V gene TRBV28 combines with J gene TRBJ2-1; D not certain. Germline loops: CDR1 MDHEN, CDR2 SYDVKM. V lost 7 bases and J 8 bases, leaving 15 bases between the germline ends. The CDR3 totals 13 residues. The CDR3 DNA is TGTGCCAGCACCCTTTCCCCGAAATATGAGCAGTTCTTC. Translating it yields CASTLSPKYEQFF.

This chain uses TRBV28 with TRBJ1-2; D gene ambiguous. This CDR3 comprises 12 residues. The V end lost 1 base, the J end lost 8 bases, and 8 bases lay between the germline ends. CDR1 is MDHEN, CDR2 SYDVKM, per germline. The CDR3 loop reads CASSLSPLGYTF. DNA of the CDR3: TGTGCCAGCAGTTTATCCCCACTGGGCTACACCTTC.

The chain has TRBV4-2 and TRBJ2-3; possible D gene TRBD2, 7 bases. This CDR3 has 15 amino acids. Trimming shortened V by 1 base and J by 10 bases, and 18 bases separated the two germline ends. CDR1 is LGHNA, CDR2 YNFKEQ, per germline. CDR3: CASSQVGGGAGPQYF. The CDR3 bases are TGTGCCAGCAGCCAAGTGGGTGGGGGGGCTGGCCCGCAGTATTTT.

The CDR3 coding sequence is TGTGCCAGCAGTTTAGCGGGGGTTAGCACAGATACGCAGTATTTT. This sequence encodes CASSLAGVSTDTQYF. The genes are TRBV27 and TRBJ2-3, with 7 bases lining up with TRBD2. Trimming at V came to 2 bases and at J to 0 bases, leaving 2 bases not matched to a gene. Germline CDR1 reads MNHEY; CDR2 reads SMNVEV (reference sequence). CDR3 size: 15 residues.

For the CDR3, the DNA is TGTGCCAGCAGCGACGGACTAGCGGGACTTCTGGGGGGTAGCACAGATACGCAGTATTTT. Protein product: CASSDGLAGLLGGSTDTQYF. V usage is TRBV9 and J usage is TRBJ2-3; 12 nucleotides align to TRBD2. The CDR3 covers 20 residues. CDR1 and CDR2 from the germline V gene are SGDLS and YYNGEE. J gave up 0 bases and V 3 bases, and 14 bases lay outside the gene matches.

The CDR3 spells CASSYGTSGLNEQFF. The DNA for the CDR3 is TGTGCCAGCAGTTACGGGACTAGCGGTCTCAATGAGCAGTTCTTC. The J gene is TRBJ2-1, the V gene TRBV6-6; 11 positions agree with TRBD2. This CDR3 spans 15 amino acids. Germline V lookup: CDR1 MNHNY, CDR2 SVGAGI (reference sequence). The V segment lost 2 bases and the J segment 6 bases; nucleotides outside the gene matches: 3.

This chain links TRBV9 with TRBJ2-2; either TRBD1 or TRBD2 may supply D (7 bases each). Per the germline V gene, CDR1 is SGDLS and CDR2 is YYNGEE. The CDR3 is 16 amino acids. V lost 4 bases and J 0 bases, leaving 13 bases between the germline ends. Here the CDR3 reads CASSPRGGANTGELFF. In DNA form, the CDR3 reads TGTGCCAGCAGCCCCAGGGGGGGGGCGAACACCGGGGAGCTGTTTTTT. Full variable domain (rest looked up from reference TRBV9 and TRBJ2-2): DSGVTQTPKHLITATGQRVTLRCSPRSGDLSVYWYQQSLDQGLQFLIQYYNGEERAKGNILERFSAQQFPDLHSELNLSSLELGDSALYFCASSPRGGANTGELFFGEGSRLTVL.

The chain combines TRBV7-9 with TRBJ2-5; D is ambiguous. CDR3 length: 14 residues. CDR1 and CDR2 (germline): SEHNR, FQNEAQ (reference sequence). Between the trimmed V and J ends, which lost 6 bases and 5 bases, there was a span of 16 bases. Here the CDR3 DNA reads TGTGCCAGCAGTTCGTGGACCCGCACGGAGACCCAGTACTTC. This codes for CASSSWTRTETQYF. Full variable domain (remainder filled in from reference TRBV7-9 and TRBJ2-5): DTGVSQNPRHKITKRGQNVTFRCDPISEHNRLYWYRQTLGQGPEFLTYFQNEAQLEKSRLLSDRFSAERPKGSFSTLEIQRTEQGDSAMYLCASSSWTRTETQYFGPGTRLLVL.